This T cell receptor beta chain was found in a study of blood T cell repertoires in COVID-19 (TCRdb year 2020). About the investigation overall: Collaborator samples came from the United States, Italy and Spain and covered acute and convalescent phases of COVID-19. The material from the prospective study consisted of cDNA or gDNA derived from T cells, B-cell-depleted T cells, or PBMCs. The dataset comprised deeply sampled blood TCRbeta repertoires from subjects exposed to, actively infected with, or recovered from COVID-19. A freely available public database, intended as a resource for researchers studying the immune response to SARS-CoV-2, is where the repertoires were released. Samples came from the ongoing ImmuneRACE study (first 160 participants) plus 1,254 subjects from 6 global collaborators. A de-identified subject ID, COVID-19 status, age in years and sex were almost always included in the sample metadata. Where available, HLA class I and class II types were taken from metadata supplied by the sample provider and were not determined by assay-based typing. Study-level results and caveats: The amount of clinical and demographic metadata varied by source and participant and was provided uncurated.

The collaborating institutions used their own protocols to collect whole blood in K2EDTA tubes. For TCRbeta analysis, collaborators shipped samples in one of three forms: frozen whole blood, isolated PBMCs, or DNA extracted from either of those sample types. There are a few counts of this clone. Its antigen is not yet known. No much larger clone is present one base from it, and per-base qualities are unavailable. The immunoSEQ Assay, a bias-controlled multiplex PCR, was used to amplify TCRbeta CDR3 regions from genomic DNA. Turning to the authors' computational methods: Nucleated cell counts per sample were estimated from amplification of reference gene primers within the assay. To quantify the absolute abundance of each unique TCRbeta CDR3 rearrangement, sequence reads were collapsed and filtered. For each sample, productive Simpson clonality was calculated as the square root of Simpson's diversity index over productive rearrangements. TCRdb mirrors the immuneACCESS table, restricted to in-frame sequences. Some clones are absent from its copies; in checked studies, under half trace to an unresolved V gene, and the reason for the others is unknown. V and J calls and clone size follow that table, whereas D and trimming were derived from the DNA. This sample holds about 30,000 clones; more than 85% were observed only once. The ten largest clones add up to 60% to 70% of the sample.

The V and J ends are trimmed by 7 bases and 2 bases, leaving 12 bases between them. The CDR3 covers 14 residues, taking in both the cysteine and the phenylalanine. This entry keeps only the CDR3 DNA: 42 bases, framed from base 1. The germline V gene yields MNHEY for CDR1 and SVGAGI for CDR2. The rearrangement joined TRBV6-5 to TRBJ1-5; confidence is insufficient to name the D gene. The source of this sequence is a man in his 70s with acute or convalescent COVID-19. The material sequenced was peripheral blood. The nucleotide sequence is TGTGCCAGCACGAGAGATTCTGGCAATCAGCCCCAGCATTTT. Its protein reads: CASTRDSGNQPQHF.